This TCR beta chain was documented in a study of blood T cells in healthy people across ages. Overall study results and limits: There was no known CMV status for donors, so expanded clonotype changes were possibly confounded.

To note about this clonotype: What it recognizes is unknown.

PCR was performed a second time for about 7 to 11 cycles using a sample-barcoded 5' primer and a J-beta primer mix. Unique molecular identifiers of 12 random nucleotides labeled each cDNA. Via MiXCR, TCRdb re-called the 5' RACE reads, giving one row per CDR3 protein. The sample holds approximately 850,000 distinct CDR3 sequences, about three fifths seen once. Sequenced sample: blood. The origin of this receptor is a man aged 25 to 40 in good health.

CDR3 in DNA: TGTGCCAGCAGCGCTCGGGGGGTCTCCTACAATGAGCAGTTCTTC. Its translation: CASSARGVSYNEQFF. The V gene is TRBV7-9, the J gene TRBJ2-1, with TRBD2 matching over 7 bases. CDR1 and CDR2 from the germline V gene are SEHNR and FQNEAQ (reference sequence). J lost 0 bases, V lost 5 bases, and 4 bases had no gene match. The length of the CDR3 is 15 residues.